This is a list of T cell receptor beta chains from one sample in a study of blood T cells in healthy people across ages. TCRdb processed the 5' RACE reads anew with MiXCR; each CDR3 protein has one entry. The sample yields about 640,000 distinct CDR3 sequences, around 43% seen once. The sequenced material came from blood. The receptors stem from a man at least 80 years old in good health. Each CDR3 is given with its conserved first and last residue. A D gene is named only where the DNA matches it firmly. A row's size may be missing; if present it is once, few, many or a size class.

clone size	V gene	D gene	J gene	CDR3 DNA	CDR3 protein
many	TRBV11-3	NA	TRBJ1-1	TGTGCCAGCAGCTTAGAGCGTAACACTGAAGCTTTCTTT	CASSLERNTEAFF
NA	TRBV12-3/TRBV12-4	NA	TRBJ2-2	TGTGCCAGCACTTCAGAAGTAAACACCGGGGAGCTGTTTTTT	CASTSEVNTGELFF
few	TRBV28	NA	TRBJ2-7	TGTGCCAGCAGACCCGGGAGTTACTCCTACGAGCAGTACTTC	CASRPGSYSYEQYF
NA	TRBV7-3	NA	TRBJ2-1	TGTGCCAGCAGCAAAGGGATCTCCTACAATGAGCAGTTCTTC	CASSKGISYNEQFF
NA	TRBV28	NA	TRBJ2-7	TGTGCCAGCAGTTACCCGGGGGCCGGGCAGTACTTC	CASSYPGAGQYF
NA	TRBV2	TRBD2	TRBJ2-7	TGTGCCAGCAGGGGAGCGGGAGGGGTCTACGAGCAGTACTTC	CASRGAGGVYEQYF
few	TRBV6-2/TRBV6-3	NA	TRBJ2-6	TGTGCCAGCAGTACCCAGACCCAAGGCTCTGGGGCCAACGTCCTGACTTTC	CASSTQTQGSGANVLTF
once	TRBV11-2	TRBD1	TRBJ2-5	TGTGCCAGCAGCAAGAGAGGGACAGGGTACGAGACCCAGTACTTC	CASSKRGTGYETQYF
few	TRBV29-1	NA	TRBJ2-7	TGCAGCGTTGAAGAGGGGACATACGAGCAGTACTTC	CSVEEGTYEQYF
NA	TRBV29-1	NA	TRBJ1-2	TGCAGCGTTGAGGCGGAACATTTTGGCTACACCTTC	CSVEAEHFGYTF
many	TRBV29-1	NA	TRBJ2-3	TGCAGCGTTATGGTGGGAGTGAGCACAGATACGCAGTATTTT	CSVMVGVSTDTQYF
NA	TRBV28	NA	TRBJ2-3	TGTGCCAGCAGTTTAGACCGGTCGGTGGGGACAGATACGCAGTATTTT	CASSLDRSVGTDTQYF
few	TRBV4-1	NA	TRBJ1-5	TGCGCCAGCAGCCAAGATTATGGGGGCCCCTCGGATCAGCCCCAGCATTTT	CASSQDYGGPSDQPQHF
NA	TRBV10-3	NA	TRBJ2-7	TGTGCCATCAGTGAGTCAGGGGCAGACAATGAGCAGTACTTC	CAISESGADNEQYF
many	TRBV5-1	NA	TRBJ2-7	TGCGCCAGCAGCTTGCGGTCAGGAGGACCCTACGAGCAGTACTTC	CASSLRSGGPYEQYF
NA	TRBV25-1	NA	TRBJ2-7	TGTGCCAGCAGTGAATATTTGCACGAGCAGTACTTC	CASSEYLHEQYF
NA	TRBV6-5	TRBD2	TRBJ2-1	TGTGCCAGCAGCTACTCCGGGACTAGCGGGAATTACAATGAGCAGTTCTTC	CASSYSGTSGNYNEQFF
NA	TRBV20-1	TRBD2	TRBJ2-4	TGCAGCACCTCGGGGGGGCCAAAAAACATTCAGTACTTC	CSTSGGPKNIQYF
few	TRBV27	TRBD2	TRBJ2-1	TGTGCCAGCAGTTTGAGGCTAGCGGGGCGAGGGAATGAGCAGTTCTTC	CASSLRLAGRGNEQFF
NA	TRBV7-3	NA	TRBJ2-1	TGTGCCAGCAGCTTAGGGGGGCAAGATGAGCAGTTCTTC	CASSLGGQDEQFF
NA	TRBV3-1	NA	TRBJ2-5	TGTGCCAGCAGCCAATCCGAGTGGGAGACCCAGTACTTC	CASSQSEWETQYF
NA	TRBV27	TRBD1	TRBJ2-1	TGTGCCAGCAGTTCAATTACCGGGACAGGGGAAAACAATGAGCAGTTCTTC	CASSSITGTGENNEQFF
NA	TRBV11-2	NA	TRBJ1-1	TGTGCCAGCAGGCGGACAGAGTTGAACACTGAAGCTTTCTTT	CASRRTELNTEAFF
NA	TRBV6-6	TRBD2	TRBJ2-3	TGTGCCAGCAGCACTAGCGGGAGAGGGGGCACAGATACGCAGTATTTT	CASSTSGRGGTDTQYF
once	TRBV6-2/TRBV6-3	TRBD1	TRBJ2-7	TGTGCCAGCAGTCAGGGGACAGGGGCATACGAGCAGTACTTC	CASSQGTGAYEQYF
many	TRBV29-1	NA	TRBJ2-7	TGCAGCGCCCTAACCCCGGGATACGAGCAGTACTTC	CSALTPGYEQYF
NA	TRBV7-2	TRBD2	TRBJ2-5	TGTGCCAGCAGCTTAGATGGCGGGGGGGCAGGGGAGACCCAGTACTTC	CASSLDGGGAGETQYF
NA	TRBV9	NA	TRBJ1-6	TGTGCCAGCAGCGTAGAGCCCACAGTGACCAGTTCACCCCTCCACTTT	CASSVEPTVTSSPLHF
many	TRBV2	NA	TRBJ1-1	TGTGCCAGCATTTCCCCGGCGGTCATGAACACTGAAGCTTTCTTT	CASISPAVMNTEAFF
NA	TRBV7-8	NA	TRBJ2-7	TGTGCCAGCAGCTTAGTCCAGGGCCCGTCCTACGAGCAGTACTTC	CASSLVQGPSYEQYF
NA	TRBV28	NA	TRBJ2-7	TGTGCCAGCATAGACAGACCCCCCTACGAGCAGTACTTC	CASIDRPPYEQYF
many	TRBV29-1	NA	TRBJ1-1	TGCAGCGTTGGGGGGGGCACTGAAGCTTTCTTT	CSVGGGTEAFF
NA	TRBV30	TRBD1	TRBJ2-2	TGTGCCTGGACCAACCCCGGACAGGGGGTCACCGGGGAGCTGTTTTTT	CAWTNPGQGVTGELFF
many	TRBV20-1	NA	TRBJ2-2	TGCAGTGCTAGAGATCACCAGGTCAACACCGGGGAGCTGTTTTTT	CSARDHQVNTGELFF
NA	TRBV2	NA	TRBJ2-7	TGTGCCAGCAGTGGCGTTGCAGCACCCTACGAGCAGTACTTC	CASSGVAAPYEQYF
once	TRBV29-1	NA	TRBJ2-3	TGCAGCGTGCCAACCGCGGAGGGGGCAGATACGCAGTATTTT	CSVPTAEGADTQYF
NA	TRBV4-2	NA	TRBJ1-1	TGTGCCAGCAGCCAAGATTTATGGCAGACTGAAGCTTTCTTT	CASSQDLWQTEAFF
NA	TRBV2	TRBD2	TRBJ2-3	TGTGCCAGCAGTGAGCTAGCGGGGGCCATAATTACCACAGATACGCAGTATTTT	CASSELAGAIITTDTQYF
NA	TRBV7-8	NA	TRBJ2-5	TGTGCCAGCAGCTTAGATCAGGGCAGCCAAGAGACCCAGTACTTC	CASSLDQGSQETQYF
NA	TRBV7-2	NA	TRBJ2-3	TGTGCCAGCAGCTTCAGACCGGGGGATACGCAGTATTTT	CASSFRPGDTQYF
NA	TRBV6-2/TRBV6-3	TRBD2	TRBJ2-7	TGTGTCAGCCGGGGACTAGCGAGCAACGAGCAGTACTTC	CVSRGLASNEQYF